The rows below give T cell receptor beta chains drawn from one sample of a study of CD8+ T cells in alopecia areata. The assay was immunoSEQ multiplex PCR, and TCRdb's table has in-frame clones only and misses some. The sample yields fewer than 200,000 clones, about 63% seen once. The sequences come from CD4+ T cells sorted from blood, collected at week 0. All receptors derive from a human donor with alopecia areata. Both conserved end residues are part of each CDR3. A D gene is named only where the DNA matches it firmly. For some rows the clone size is stated as once, few or many, or as a class when expanded; others skip it.

CDR3 protein	CDR3 DNA	J gene	clone size	V gene	D gene
CASNRQLSETQYF	TGTGCCAGCAATCGGCAGCTGTCCGAGACCCAGTACTTC	TRBJ2-5	NA	TRBV6-1	NA
CAWSVGGRGGKLFF	TGTGCCTGGAGTGTCGGGGGGCGCGGTGGAAAACTGTTTTTT	TRBJ1-4	few	TRBV30	NA
CASSNLGANTEAFF	TGTGCCAGCAGCAACCTGGGAGCGAACACTGAAGCTTTCTTT	TRBJ1-1	few	TRBV7-9	NA
CASSYDGTYGYTF	TGTGCCAGCAGTTACGACGGAACCTATGGCTACACCTTC	TRBJ1-2	few	TRBV6-5	NA
CASSWATSGGPDTQYF	TGTGCCAGCAGTTGGGCCACTAGCGGGGGCCCAGATACGCAGTATTTT	TRBJ2-3	NA	TRBV6-5	TRBD2
CSVDLEASANSYGYTF	TGCAGCGTTGATCTGGAAGCTTCGGCGAATAGCTATGGCTACACCTTC	TRBJ1-2	NA	TRBV29-1	NA
CSAKGQPFGGGEQYF	TGCAGCGCCAAGGGACAACCGTTTGGGGGTGGTGAGCAGTACTTC	TRBJ2-7	NA	TRBV29-1	NA
CASSDSLSRTDTQYF	TGTGCCAGCAGCGACAGCCTCTCTCGAACAGATACGCAGTATTTT	TRBJ2-3	NA	TRBV6-5	NA
CAWSVSVGYGYTF	TGTGCCTGGAGTGTAAGTGTGGGCTATGGCTACACCTTC	TRBJ1-2	NA	TRBV30	NA
CATSPPRAEQETQYF	TGTGCCACCAGCCCCCCTAGAGCGGAACAAGAGACCCAGTACTTC	TRBJ2-5	NA	TRBV15	NA
CAWSMGTGDTDTQYF	TGTGCCTGGAGTATGGGGACAGGGGACACAGATACGCAGTATTTT	TRBJ2-3	NA	TRBV30	TRBD1
CASRGATYEQYF	TGTGCCAGCAGGGGGGCTACCTACGAGCAGTACTTC	TRBJ2-7	NA	TRBV6-5	NA
CAIPGLNSYEQYF	TGCGCCATCCCGGGACTCAACTCCTACGAGCAGTACTTC	TRBJ2-7	NA	TRBV5-1	NA
CASSLGGQGSYEKLFF	TGCGCCAGCAGCTTGGGGGGACAGGGATCTTACGAAAAACTGTTTTTT	TRBJ1-4	NA	TRBV5-1	TRBD1
CASSQEWARGQGYGYTF	TGCGCCAGCAGCCAAGAATGGGCGCGGGGCCAGGGCTATGGCTACACCTTC	TRBJ1-2	NA	TRBV4-1	NA
CSAGTGGNFEAFF	TGCAGCGCCGGGACAGGGGGTAATTTTGAAGCTTTCTTT	TRBJ1-1	NA	TRBV29-1	TRBD1
CASSSASPVTDTQYF	TGCGCCAGCAGTTCGGCTAGCCCGGTGACAGATACGCAGTATTTT	TRBJ2-3	NA	TRBV5-1	NA
CASRQGQGAYNEQFF	TGTGCCAGCAGACAGGGACAGGGGGCATACAATGAGCAGTTCTTC	TRBJ2-1	NA	TRBV27	TRBD1
CASSQGVSVGRVITEAFF	TGCGCCAGCAGCCAGGGAGTATCTGTTGGCAGGGTGATTACTGAAGCTTTCTTT	TRBJ1-1	many	TRBV4-1	NA
CASSALVAIPGTANYGYTF	TGTGCCAGCAGCGCCCTAGTTGCAATACCCGGGACAGCTAACTATGGCTACACCTTC	TRBJ1-2	few	TRBV9	TRBD1
CSVESRNSHGYTF	TGCAGCGTTGAATCCAGAAACTCCCATGGCTACACCTTC	TRBJ1-2	few	TRBV29-1	NA
CASSDRTAYEQYF	TGTGCCAGCAGCGACCGGACAGCCTACGAGCAGTACTTC	TRBJ2-7	NA	TRBV7-8	NA
CATLQRGYNEQFF	TGTGCCACCCTACAGCGGGGGTACAATGAGCAGTTCTTC	TRBJ2-1	NA	TRBV10-3	TRBD2
CASSDPGVTYEQYF	TGTGCCAGCAGTGACCCAGGGGTCACCTACGAGCAGTACTTC	TRBJ2-7	NA	TRBV25-1	NA
CASSPGTGGLYGYTF	TGTGCCAGCAGTCCCGGGACAGGTGGTCTCTATGGCTACACCTTC	TRBJ1-2	NA	TRBV27	TRBD1
CASSDHSYEQYF	TGTGCCAGCAGTGATCACAGCTACGAGCAGTACTTC	TRBJ2-7	NA	TRBV2	NA
CASSLMTPGGGYNEQFF	TGTGCCAGCAGCCTCATGACCCCTGGCGGGGGATACAATGAGCAGTTCTTC	TRBJ2-1	few	TRBV4-2	TRBD2
CAISDGLNSPLHF	TGTGCCATCAGTGACGGCCTCAATTCACCCCTCCACTTT	TRBJ1-6	once	TRBV10-3	NA
CASSPLGYMVAFEAFF	TGTGCCAGCAGCCCCCTTGGGTACATGGTCGCTTTTGAAGCTTTCTTT	TRBJ1-1	NA	TRBV7-2	NA
CSVVDRGSYEQYF	TGCAGCGTTGTTGACAGGGGAAGCTACGAGCAGTACTTC	TRBJ2-7	few	TRBV29-1	TRBD1
CASSLEGSSGGQPQHF	TGTGCCAGCAGCTTAGAGGGCTCCTCAGGGGGCCAGCCCCAGCATTTT	TRBJ1-5	many	TRBV7-2	TRBD1
CASSKTGSSYNEQFF	TGTGCCAGCAGCAAGACTGGGAGCTCCTACAATGAGCAGTTCTTC	TRBJ2-1	once	TRBV5-6	NA
CASSSQGETQYF	TGCGCCAGCAGCTCCCAAGGGGAGACCCAGTACTTC	TRBJ2-5	NA	TRBV5-1	NA
CAWKGGETQYF	TGTGCCTGGAAGGGGGGGGAGACCCAGTACTTC	TRBJ2-5	NA	TRBV30	NA
CASSPNTGTSYEQYF	TGCGCCAGCAGTCCGAACACCGGAACATCCTACGAGCAGTACTTC	TRBJ2-7	NA	TRBV5-1	NA
CAISEGQSYGYTF	TGTGCCATCAGTGAGGGACAGAGCTATGGCTACACCTTC	TRBJ1-2	NA	TRBV10-3	NA
CASSGRVGNSPLHF	TGTGCCAGCAGCGGCCGGGTCGGCAATTCACCCCTCCACTTT	TRBJ1-6	NA	TRBV7-9	NA
CASSLTSEYTDTQYF	TGTGCCAGCAGCTTAACTTCTGAGTACACAGATACGCAGTATTTT	TRBJ2-3	few	TRBV7-9	NA
CAWAGTGPHEQYF	TGTGCCTGGGCCGGGACAGGGCCCCACGAGCAGTACTTC	TRBJ2-7	NA	TRBV30	TRBD1
CASSHPGQGAGETQYF	TGTGCCAGCAGCCACCCGGGACAGGGGGCGGGAGAGACCCAGTACTTC	TRBJ2-5	few	TRBV6-6	TRBD1
CASSLAGAQETQYF	TGTGCCAGCAGTTTAGCGGGGGCGCAAGAGACCCAGTACTTC	TRBJ2-5	NA	TRBV27	NA
CSAASGTGWQETQYF	TGCAGCGCTGCCTCTGGGACAGGATGGCAAGAGACCCAGTACTTC	TRBJ2-5	NA	TRBV29-1	TRBD1
CASSAGTVNNSPLHF	TGTGCCAGCAGCGCGGGGACCGTAAATAATTCACCCCTCCACTTT	TRBJ1-6	few	TRBV9	NA
CASSRRTGGNQPQHF	TGTGCCAGCAGCCGTAGGACAGGGGGCAATCAGCCCCAGCATTTT	TRBJ1-5	NA	TRBV6-5	TRBD1
CASRDNATPYTF	TGTGCCAGCAGGGATAACGCCACCCCCTACACCTTC	TRBJ1-2	once	TRBV2	NA